Listed below are T cell receptor beta chains from one sample, sequenced in a study of blood T cells in healthy people across ages. TCRdb re-analysed the 5' RACE reads in MiXCR, keeping a single row per CDR3 protein. The sample contains around 990,000 distinct CDR3 sequences, around two fifths of which appear only once. Sequenced sample: blood. These receptors all come from a man between 18 and 29 years old in good health. Each CDR3 is given with its conserved first and last residue. A D gene is named only where the DNA matches it firmly. Expanded clones get a size class; other rows say once, few or many, or leave the size out.

V gene: TRBV7-9
D gene: NA
clone size: NA
J gene: TRBJ2-5
CDR3 DNA: TGTGCCAGCAGCTCAGCAACCCATGGGACATCGCAAGAGACCCAGTACTTC
CDR3 protein: CASSSATHGTSQETQYF

V gene: TRBV20-1
D gene: NA
clone size: NA
J gene: TRBJ1-2
CDR3 DNA: TGCAGTGCTAGCCCGCCCCAGGGTCACTATGGCTACACCTTC
CDR3 protein: CSASPPQGHYGYTF

V gene: TRBV18
D gene: NA
clone size: NA
J gene: TRBJ2-5
CDR3 DNA: TGTGCCAGCTCACCACGGACAGCGAGACAAGAGACCCAGTACTTC
CDR3 protein: CASSPRTARQETQYF

V gene: TRBV20-1
D gene: NA
clone size: NA
J gene: TRBJ2-1
CDR3 DNA: TGCAGTGGGGCAGGGACCTACAATGAGCAGTTCTTC
CDR3 protein: CSGAGTYNEQFF

V gene: TRBV27
D gene: NA
clone size: few
J gene: TRBJ2-1
CDR3 DNA: TGTGCCAGCAGTACCCAAGACGGAAGCTCCTACAATGAGCAGTTCTTC
CDR3 protein: CASSTQDGSSYNEQFF

V gene: TRBV6-5
D gene: TRBD2
clone size: NA
J gene: TRBJ2-3
CDR3 DNA: TGTGCCAGCAGTTCCATCGGGGGGGGTGGCACAGATACGCAGTATTTT
CDR3 protein: CASSSIGGGGTDTQYF

V gene: TRBV13
D gene: TRBD1
clone size: many
J gene: TRBJ2-7
CDR3 DNA: TGTGCCAGCAGCGCCCGGACAGGGGGCCACGAGCAGTACTTC
CDR3 protein: CASSARTGGHEQYF

V gene: TRBV5-1
D gene: NA
clone size: NA
J gene: TRBJ1-4
CDR3 DNA: TGCGCCAGCAGCCAGACAGCCGGCGGGGCGGAACTGTTTTTT
CDR3 protein: CASSQTAGGAELFF

V gene: TRBV20-1
D gene: NA
clone size: few
J gene: TRBJ2-3
CDR3 DNA: TGCAGTGCTAGATACAAAGGACAGCACCTTAGCACAGATACGCAGTATTTT
CDR3 protein: CSARYKGQHLSTDTQYF

V gene: TRBV7-3
D gene: TRBD1
clone size: once
J gene: TRBJ2-3
CDR3 DNA: TGTGCCAGCAGGAGGACAGGGGCAAACACAGATACGCAGTATTTT
CDR3 protein: CASRRTGANTDTQYF

V gene: TRBV5-5
D gene: NA
clone size: few
J gene: TRBJ2-5
CDR3 DNA: TGTGCCAGCAGCTTGCGCCTTATACAAGAGACCCAGTACTTC
CDR3 protein: CASSLRLIQETQYF

V gene: TRBV30
D gene: NA
clone size: NA
J gene: TRBJ1-1
CDR3 DNA: TGTGCCTGGAGTACCGGGGCTAGTGCTTTCTTT
CDR3 protein: CAWSTGASAFF

V gene: TRBV9
D gene: NA
clone size: many
J gene: TRBJ1-6
CDR3 DNA: TGTGCCAGCGGAAAGGGCTATAATTCACCCCTCCACTTT
CDR3 protein: CASGKGYNSPLHF

V gene: TRBV25-1
D gene: TRBD1
clone size: NA
J gene: TRBJ1-4
CDR3 DNA: TGTGCCAGCAGTGGGGACAGGGGAGCTAATGAAAAACTGTTTTTT
CDR3 protein: CASSGDRGANEKLFF

V gene: TRBV7-2
D gene: TRBD2
clone size: NA
J gene: TRBJ2-5
CDR3 DNA: TGTGCCAGCAGCGTACAGCGGGGCGAAGAGACCCAGTACTTC
CDR3 protein: CASSVQRGEETQYF

V gene: TRBV5-5
D gene: NA
clone size: NA
J gene: TRBJ2-4
CDR3 DNA: TGTGCCAGCAGCCTAAACCCGACAGAAAACATTCAGTACTTC
CDR3 protein: CASSLNPTENIQYF

V gene: TRBV10-3
D gene: NA
clone size: NA
J gene: TRBJ1-1
CDR3 DNA: TGTGCCCTCCGAGGGGAAATGAACACTGAAGCTTTCTTT
CDR3 protein: CALRGEMNTEAFF

V gene: TRBV10-3
D gene: NA
clone size: NA
J gene: TRBJ1-1
CDR3 DNA: TGTGCCATCAGTAATTTCCCAGGCGATGAAGCTTTCTTT
CDR3 protein: CAISNFPGDEAFF

V gene: TRBV2
D gene: TRBD1
clone size: NA
J gene: TRBJ1-5
CDR3 DNA: TGTGCCAGCAGTGGGACAGGGCTGCAGCCCCAGCATTTT
CDR3 protein: CASSGTGLQPQHF

V gene: TRBV5-1
D gene: TRBD1
clone size: few
J gene: TRBJ2-2
CDR3 DNA: TGCGCCAGCGCATTACTCAGGGGGTCTACGACCGGGGAGCTGTTTTTT
CDR3 protein: CASALLRGSTTGELFF

V gene: TRBV3-1
D gene: TRBD2
clone size: NA
J gene: TRBJ2-5
CDR3 DNA: TGTGCCAGCAACCAAAGATTAGCGGGGTTGGGTAGGTACTTC
CDR3 protein: CASNQRLAGLGRYF

V gene: TRBV6-6
D gene: NA
clone size: NA
J gene: TRBJ1-5
CDR3 DNA: TGTGCCAGCAGTTATAGGGCAGGCTTGGATCAGCCCCAGCATTTT
CDR3 protein: CASSYRAGLDQPQHF

V gene: TRBV9
D gene: NA
clone size: NA
J gene: TRBJ2-1
CDR3 DNA: TGTGCCAGCAGCTTCCGGACAGACACCAGCTCCTACAATGAGCAGTTCTTC
CDR3 protein: CASSFRTDTSSYNEQFF

V gene: TRBV29-1
D gene: TRBD1
clone size: few
J gene: TRBJ2-3
CDR3 DNA: TGCAGCGTTGAAGTGCTGGGACAGGGTTCAGATACGCAGTATTTT
CDR3 protein: CSVEVLGQGSDTQYF

V gene: TRBV6-1
D gene: NA
clone size: few
J gene: TRBJ1-4
CDR3 DNA: TGTGCCAGTAGGGATGGGACACTGTCCTTCGCAACTAATGAAAAACTGTTTTTT
CDR3 protein: CASRDGTLSFATNEKLFF

V gene: TRBV20-1
D gene: NA
clone size: few
J gene: TRBJ2-5
CDR3 DNA: TGCAGTGCTAGTGTGGTGGGGGAGACCCAGTACTTC
CDR3 protein: CSASVVGETQYF

V gene: TRBV20-1
D gene: NA
clone size: few
J gene: TRBJ1-4
CDR3 DNA: TGCAGTGCCGCCTCGACAGCAACTAATGAAAAACTGTTTTTT
CDR3 protein: CSAASTATNEKLFF

V gene: TRBV5-1
D gene: TRBD1
clone size: NA
J gene: TRBJ2-3
CDR3 DNA: TGCGCCAGCGGCGACAGGGAGTCCCGCCCAACAGATACGCAGTATTTT
CDR3 protein: CASGDRESRPTDTQYF

V gene: TRBV20-1
D gene: TRBD1
clone size: once
J gene: TRBJ2-7
CDR3 DNA: TGCAGTGCTCGCCGGGACAGGGGGCCTCTTACCGACTCCTACGAGCAGTACTTC
CDR3 protein: CSARRDRGPLTDSYEQYF

V gene: TRBV7-9
D gene: TRBD1
clone size: few
J gene: TRBJ1-1
CDR3 DNA: TGTGCCAGCAGCTTACCGTGGCAGGGGGCAAGTCTGAACACTGAAGCTTTCTTT
CDR3 protein: CASSLPWQGASLNTEAFF

V gene: TRBV25-1
D gene: NA
clone size: NA
J gene: TRBJ1-5
CDR3 DNA: TGTGCCAGCAGTGAACATGGGGATAATCAGCCCCAGCATTTT
CDR3 protein: CASSEHGDNQPQHF

V gene: TRBV12-3/TRBV12-4
D gene: TRBD1
clone size: few
J gene: TRBJ2-5
CDR3 DNA: TGTGCCAGCAGTCAAGGACAGGAAGAGACCCAGTACTTC
CDR3 protein: CASSQGQEETQYF

V gene: TRBV2
D gene: NA
clone size: few
J gene: TRBJ1-5
CDR3 DNA: TGTGCCAGCAGTGAATACGAGAGTGAGAGCAATCAGCCCCAGCATTTT
CDR3 protein: CASSEYESESNQPQHF

V gene: TRBV7-7
D gene: NA
clone size: few
J gene: TRBJ2-1
CDR3 DNA: TGTGCTACCTCTATTTCACAGAACAATGAGCAGTTCTTC
CDR3 protein: CATSISQNNEQFF

V gene: TRBV20-1
D gene: TRBD1
clone size: few
J gene: TRBJ2-3
CDR3 DNA: TGCAGTGCCCCTGAGCCGGGACAGGAGTTCACAGATACGCAGTATTTT
CDR3 protein: CSAPEPGQEFTDTQYF

V gene: TRBV5-5
D gene: NA
clone size: NA
J gene: TRBJ1-1
CDR3 DNA: TGTGCCAGCAGCTTGGTCCCCACAGGGTGGGTAGAAGCTTTCTTT
CDR3 protein: CASSLVPTGWVEAFF

V gene: TRBV20-1
D gene: NA
clone size: few
J gene: TRBJ1-2
CDR3 DNA: TGCAGTGCTAGAGATGTAACGAACCCCTATGGCTACACCTTC
CDR3 protein: CSARDVTNPYGYTF

V gene: TRBV7-9
D gene: NA
clone size: few
J gene: TRBJ2-2
CDR3 DNA: TGTGCCAGCAGCTTAGTGGCAGGGACGAACACCGGGGAGCTGTTTTTT
CDR3 protein: CASSLVAGTNTGELFF

V gene: TRBV6-2/TRBV6-3
D gene: NA
clone size: NA
J gene: TRBJ1-1
CDR3 DNA: TGTGCCAGCAGTTACTCGAGAACGGCTGAAGCTTTCTTT
CDR3 protein: CASSYSRTAEAFF

V gene: TRBV20-1
D gene: TRBD2
clone size: many
J gene: TRBJ2-3
CDR3 DNA: TGCAGTGCTAGTGAGCGGGGGCCAGACACAGATACGCAGTATTTT
CDR3 protein: CSASERGPDTDTQYF

V gene: TRBV28
D gene: NA
clone size: NA
J gene: TRBJ2-7
CDR3 DNA: TGTGTCAGCAGTCCATTTTTAGGGAGTTCCTACGAGCAGTACTTC
CDR3 protein: CVSSPFLGSSYEQYF

V gene: TRBV5-1
D gene: TRBD1
clone size: NA
J gene: TRBJ1-2
CDR3 DNA: TGCGCCAGCGATGAAACCGGGACAGGGGGCGCGGAGTATGGCTACACCTTC
CDR3 protein: CASDETGTGGAEYGYTF

V gene: TRBV7-2
D gene: TRBD1
clone size: few
J gene: TRBJ2-7
CDR3 DNA: TGTGCCAGCAGCCCGTCCCGGGACAGGGTTTCCTACGAGCAGTACTTC
CDR3 protein: CASSPSRDRVSYEQYF

V gene: TRBV12-3/TRBV12-4
D gene: NA
clone size: few
J gene: TRBJ1-1
CDR3 DNA: TGTGCCAGCAGCCCCGGCCGGGGGTTCGACACTGAAGCTTTCTTT
CDR3 protein: CASSPGRGFDTEAFF

V gene: TRBV20-1
D gene: NA
clone size: few
J gene: TRBJ1-1
CDR3 DNA: TGCAGTGCTAGAGTTTCGGGGCCCATGAACACTGAAGCTTTCTTT
CDR3 protein: CSARVSGPMNTEAFF